One and the same sample provided the 14 T cell receptor beta chains below, sequenced in a study of blood T cell repertoires in COVID-19. Here immunoSEQ multiplex PCR was the method, and the copy in TCRdb shows in-frame clones only, minus some. The sample lists about 300,000 clones, 70% to 90% occurring once. The sample taken for sequencing was PBMCs or T cells enriched from blood (not recorded which). The receptors here all came from a young woman who had recovered from COVID-19.

The chain has TRBV18 and TRBJ2-3; perhaps TRBD1 as D (5 bases). The CDR3 runs to 14 residues. Trimming left V 5 bases short and J 6 bases short, with 15 bases between. The V gene's germline CDR1 is KGHSH and CDR2 LQKENI. CDR3 in amino acids: CASSTLDSADTQYF. DNA for the CDR3: TGTGCCAGCTCAACCCTAGACAGTGCGGATACGCAGTATTTT.

A single count supports this clone. The J gene is TRBJ2-7, the V gene TRBV19; 10 bases agree with TRBD1. The germline gives CDR1 LNHDA, CDR2 SQIVND (reference sequence). This CDR3 has 15 residues. J lost 2 bases, V lost 6 bases, and 7 bases had no gene match. DNA of the CDR3: TGTGCCAGTAGCCCCCGGGACAGGGGACCCTACGAGCAGTACTTC. Translation gives CASSPRDRGPYEQYF.

The chain joins TRBV25-1 to TRBJ1-5; D unclear. The V gene's germline CDR1 is MGHDK and CDR2 SYGVNS. This CDR3 is built from 12 residues. Trimming shortened V by 5 bases and J by 10 bases, and 12 bases separated the two germline ends. This CDR3 is CASSNGPGPQHF. The CDR3, as DNA: TGTGCCAGCAGTAACGGTCCAGGACCCCAGCATTTT.

The chain links TRBV3-1 (or the pseudogene TRBV3-2) to TRBJ1-1, with D possibly TRBD1 on 5 matching bases. This CDR3 contains 13 residues. The V end lost 2 bases, the J end lost 10 bases, and 14 bases lay between the germline ends. Germline CDR1 and CDR2: LGHDT and YNNKEL (reference sequence). CDR3 DNA sequence: TGTGCCAGCAGCCAAACACTACGGAGGGGAGCTTTCTTT. Protein product: CASSQTLRRGAFF.

The V call is TRBV7-8, the J call TRBJ1-1; weak D call: TRBD1 (6 bases). Germline V gene sequence: CDR1 SGHVS, CDR2 FQNEAQ. The V end lost 0 bases, the J end lost 8 bases, and 13 bases lay between the germline ends. The CDR3 totals 14 residues. The CDR3 spells CASSLASGAREAFF. The CDR3 coding sequence is TGTGCCAGCAGCTTAGCTTCAGGGGCTCGGGAAGCTTTCTTT.

The chain carries TRBV5-1 and TRBJ2-7, with a tentative D call TRBD1 (6 bases). The CDR3 has 14 residues. The germline gives CDR1 SGHRS, CDR2 YFSETQ. V was trimmed by 4 bases and J by 3 bases, leaving 14 bases between them. The CDR3 is CASSPRQGSYEQYF. DNA for the CDR3: TGCGCCAGCAGCCCCCGCCAGGGGAGCTACGAGCAGTACTTC.

This clone was seen only once. The rearrangement links TRBV7-8 to TRBJ1-4; 9 positions agree with TRBD1. After removal of 5 bases from V and 8 bases from J, the junction contained 9 bases not matched to a gene. Looked up from germline, CDR1 is SGHVS and CDR2 is FQNEAQ. This CDR3 is 15 amino acids long. The CDR3 loop is CASSSTGTGNEKLFF. The CDR3 region has the DNA TGTGCCAGCAGCAGCACCGGGACAGGGAACGAAAAACTGTTTTTT.

The rearrangement joins TRBV19 to TRBJ1-1, with 9 bases identical to TRBD1. The CDR3 is 13 residues long. Germline V CDR1 and CDR2: LNHDA, SQIVND (reference sequence). With 5 bases clipped from V and 5 bases from J, the junction kept 3 bases outside the gene matches. CDR3 in DNA: TGTGCCAGTAGTCCGGACAGGGGTACTGAAGCTTTCTTT. This encodes CASSPDRGTEAFF.

V is TRBV29-1 and J is TRBJ2-2; TRBD1 might be the D (6 bases). Germline CDR1 is SQVTM and CDR2 is ANQGSEA. The CDR3 loop spans 14 amino acids. V was shortened by 2 bases and J by 2 bases, with 9 bases between the two germline ends. CDR3 nucleotide sequence: TGCAGCGTTGAAAGGGACATTAACACCGGGGAGCTGTTTTTT. Residues: CSVERDINTGELFF.

The chain couples TRBV5-3 to TRBJ2-7; D may be TRBD2 (6 bases). TRBV5-3 is an ORF; its function is uncertain. V gave up 0 bases and J gave up 5 bases, with 18 bases separating them. The CDR3 consists of 16 residues. DNA for the CDR3: TGTGCCAGAAGCTTGGATGTATGGGGGGTCCCCCACGAGCAGTACTTC. Translation gives CARSLDVWGVPHEQYF.

The chain combines TRBV5-4 with TRBJ1-3, with D perhaps TRBD1 (6 bases). V was pared by 0 bases and J by 4 bases, with 8 bases between. Germline assignment: CDR1 SGHNT and CDR2 YYREEE (reference sequence). The CDR3 totals 14 residues. The CDR3 here is CASSLEDRGNTIYF. DNA of the CDR3: TGTGCCAGCAGCTTGGAAGACAGGGGAAACACCATATATTTT.

This chain joins TRBV27 and TRBJ2-7, with D perhaps matching TRBD2 (6 bases). CDR1 is MNHEY, CDR2 SMNVEV, per germline (reference sequence). This CDR3 is built from 16 residues. Trimming removed 4 bases at V and 0 bases at J, with 16 bases between. The DNA for the CDR3 is TGTGCCAGCAGTTGGTCGGGGGACCTGAGCTCCTACGAGCAGTACTTC. Protein sequence: CASSWSGDLSSYEQYF.

This clone was counted only a few times. The rearrangement joins TRBV25-1 to TRBJ1-1; 7 bases align to TRBD1. V lost 8 bases and J lost 1; bases outside the gene matches: 16. The CDR3 is 17 residues long. Germline V gene data show CDR1 as MGHDK and CDR2 as SYGVNS. The CDR3 is CASSGTGADYENTEAFF. CDR3 coding DNA: TGTGCCAGCTCCGGAACAGGGGCAGACTACGAGAACACTGAAGCTTTCTTT.

V gene TRBV3-1 (or the pseudogene TRBV3-2) combines with J gene TRBJ1-1; the D is unclear. Germline V gene data show CDR1 as LGHDT and CDR2 as YNNKEL (reference sequence). CDR3 size: 14 residues. Trimming removed 6 bases at V and 4 bases at J, with 15 bases between. The CDR3 DNA reads TGTGCCAGCAGTCCTAGAAGTTTCAGCACTGAAGCTTTCTTT. It translates to CASSPRSFSTEAFF.